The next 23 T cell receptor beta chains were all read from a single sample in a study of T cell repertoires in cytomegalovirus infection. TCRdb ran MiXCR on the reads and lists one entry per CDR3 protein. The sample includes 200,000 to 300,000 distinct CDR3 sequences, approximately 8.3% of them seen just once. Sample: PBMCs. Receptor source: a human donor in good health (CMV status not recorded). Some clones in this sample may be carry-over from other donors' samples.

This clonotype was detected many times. In nucleotides, the CDR3 is TGTGCCAGCACCCCGAGCGGGACTGGCTCCTACGAGCAGTACTTC. Amino acids: CASTPSGTGSYEQYF. The rearrangement uses TRBV7-2 and TRBJ2-7; the match to TRBD2 covers 7 bases. The CDR3 consists of 15 residues. The J segment lost 0 bases and the V segment lost 7 bases, leaving 9 bases of the junction unmatched. Per the germline V gene, CDR1 is SGHTA and CDR2 is FQGNSA.

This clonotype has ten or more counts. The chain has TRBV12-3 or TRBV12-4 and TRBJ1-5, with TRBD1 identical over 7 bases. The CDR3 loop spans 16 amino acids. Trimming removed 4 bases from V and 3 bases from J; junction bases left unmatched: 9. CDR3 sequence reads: CASSSWTGNFNQPQHF. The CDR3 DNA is TGTGCCAGCAGTTCCTGGACAGGTAACTTCAATCAGCCCCAGCATTTT.

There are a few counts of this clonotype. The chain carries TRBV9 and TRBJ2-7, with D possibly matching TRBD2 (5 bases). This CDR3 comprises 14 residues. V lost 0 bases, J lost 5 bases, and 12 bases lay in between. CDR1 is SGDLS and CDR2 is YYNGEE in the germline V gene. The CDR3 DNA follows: TGTGCCAGCAGCGTAGGCGATACGCGGGACGAGCAGTACTTC. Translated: CASSVGDTRDEQYF.

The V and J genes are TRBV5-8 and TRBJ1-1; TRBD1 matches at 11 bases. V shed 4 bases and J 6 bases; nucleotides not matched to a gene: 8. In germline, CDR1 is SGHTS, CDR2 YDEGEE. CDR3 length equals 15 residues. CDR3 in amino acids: CASSRGQGAGAEAFF. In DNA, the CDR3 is TGTGCCAGCAGCCGAGGACAGGGGGCGGGGGCTGAAGCTTTCTTT.

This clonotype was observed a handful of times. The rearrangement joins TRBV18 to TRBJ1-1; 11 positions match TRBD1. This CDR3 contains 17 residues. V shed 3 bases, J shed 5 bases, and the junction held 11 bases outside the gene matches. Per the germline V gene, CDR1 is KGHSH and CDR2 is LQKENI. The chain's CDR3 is CASSPLGQGARSTEAFF. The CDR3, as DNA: TGTGCCAGCTCACCCCTCGGACAGGGGGCGCGATCAACTGAAGCTTTCTTT. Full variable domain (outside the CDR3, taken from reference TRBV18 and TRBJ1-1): NAGVMQNPRHLVRRRGQEARLRCSPMKGHSHVYWYRQLPEEGLKFMVYLQKENIIDESGMPKERFSAEFPKEGPSILRIQQVVRGDSAAYFCASSPLGQGARSTEAFFGQGTRLTVV.

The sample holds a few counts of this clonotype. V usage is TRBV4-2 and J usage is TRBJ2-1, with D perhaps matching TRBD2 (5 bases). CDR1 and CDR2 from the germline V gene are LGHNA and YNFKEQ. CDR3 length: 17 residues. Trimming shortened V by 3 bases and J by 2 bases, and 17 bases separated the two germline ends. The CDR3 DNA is TGTGCCAGCAGCCAGACTCATATGGACTCGACCTACAATGAGCAGTTCTTC. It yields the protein CASSQTHMDSTYNEQFF.

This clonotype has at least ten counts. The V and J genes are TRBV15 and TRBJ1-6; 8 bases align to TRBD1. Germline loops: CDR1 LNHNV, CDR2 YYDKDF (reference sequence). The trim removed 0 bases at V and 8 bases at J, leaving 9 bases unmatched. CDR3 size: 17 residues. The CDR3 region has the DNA TGTGCCACCAGCAGAGAGGGCGCAGGGGGCAGATATTCACCCCTCCACTTT. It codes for CATSREGAGGRYSPLHF.

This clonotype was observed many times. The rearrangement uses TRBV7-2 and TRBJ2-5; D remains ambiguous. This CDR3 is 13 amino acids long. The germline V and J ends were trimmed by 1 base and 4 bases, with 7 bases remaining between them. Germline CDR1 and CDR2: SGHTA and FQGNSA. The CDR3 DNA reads TGTGCCAGCAGCTTAGGGGTGGCAGAGACCCAGTACTTC. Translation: CASSLGVAETQYF.

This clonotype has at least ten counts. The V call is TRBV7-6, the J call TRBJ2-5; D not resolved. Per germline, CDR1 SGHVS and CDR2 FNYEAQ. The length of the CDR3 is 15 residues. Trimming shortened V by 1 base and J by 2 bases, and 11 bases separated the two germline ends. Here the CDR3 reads CASSLVGAQQETQYF. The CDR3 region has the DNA TGTGCCAGCAGCTTAGTAGGTGCGCAACAAGAGACCCAGTACTTC.

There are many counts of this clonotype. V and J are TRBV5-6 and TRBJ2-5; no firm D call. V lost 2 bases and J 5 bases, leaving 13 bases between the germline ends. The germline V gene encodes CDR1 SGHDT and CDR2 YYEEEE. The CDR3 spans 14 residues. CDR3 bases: TGTGCCAGCAGCTTAGGATCCCCTGGGGAGACCCAGTACTTC. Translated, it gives CASSLGSPGETQYF.

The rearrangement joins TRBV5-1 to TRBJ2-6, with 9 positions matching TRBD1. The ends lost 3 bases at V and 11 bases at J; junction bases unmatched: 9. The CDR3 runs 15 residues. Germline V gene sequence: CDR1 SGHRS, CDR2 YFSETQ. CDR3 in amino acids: CASSSPTGGADVLTF. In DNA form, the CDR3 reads TGCGCCAGCAGCTCTCCGACAGGGGGGGCGGACGTCCTGACTTTC.

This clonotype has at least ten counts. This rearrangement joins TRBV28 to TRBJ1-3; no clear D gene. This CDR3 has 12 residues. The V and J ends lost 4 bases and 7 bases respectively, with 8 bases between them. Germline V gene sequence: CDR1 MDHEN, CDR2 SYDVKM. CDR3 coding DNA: TGTGCCAGCAGTTCCGATAGGAACACCATATATTTT. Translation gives CASSSDRNTIYF.

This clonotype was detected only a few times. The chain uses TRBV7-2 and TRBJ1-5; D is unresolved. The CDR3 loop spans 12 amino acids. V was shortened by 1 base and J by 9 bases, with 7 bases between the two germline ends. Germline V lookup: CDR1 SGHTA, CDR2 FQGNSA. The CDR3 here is CASSLEGRPQHF. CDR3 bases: TGTGCCAGCAGCTTAGAGGGTAGGCCCCAGCATTTT.

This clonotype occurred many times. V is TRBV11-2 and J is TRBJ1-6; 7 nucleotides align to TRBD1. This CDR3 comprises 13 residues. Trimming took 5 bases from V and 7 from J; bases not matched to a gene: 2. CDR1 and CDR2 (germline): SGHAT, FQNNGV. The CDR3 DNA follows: TGTGCCAGCAGCCCGACAGGGAATTCACCCCTCCACTTT. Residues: CASSPTGNSPLHF.

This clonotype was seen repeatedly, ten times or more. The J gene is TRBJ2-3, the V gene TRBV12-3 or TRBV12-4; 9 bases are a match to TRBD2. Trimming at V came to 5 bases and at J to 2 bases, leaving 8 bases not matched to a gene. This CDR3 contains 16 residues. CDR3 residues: CASSKRAGGATDTQYF. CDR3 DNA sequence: TGTGCCAGCAGTAAGCGAGCGGGGGGAGCCACAGATACGCAGTATTTT.

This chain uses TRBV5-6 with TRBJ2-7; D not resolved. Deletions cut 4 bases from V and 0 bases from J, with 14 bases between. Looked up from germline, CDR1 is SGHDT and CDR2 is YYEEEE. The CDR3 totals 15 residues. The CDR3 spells CASSLSLISSYEQYF. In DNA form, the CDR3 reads TGTGCCAGCAGCCTAAGCCTTATTTCCTCCTACGAGCAGTACTTC.

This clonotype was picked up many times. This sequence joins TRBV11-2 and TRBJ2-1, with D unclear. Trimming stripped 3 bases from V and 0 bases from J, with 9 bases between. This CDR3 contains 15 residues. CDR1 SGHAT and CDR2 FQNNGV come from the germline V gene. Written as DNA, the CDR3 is TGTGCCAGCAGCTTCACACTGTCCTCCTACAATGAGCAGTTCTTC. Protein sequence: CASSFTLSSYNEQFF.

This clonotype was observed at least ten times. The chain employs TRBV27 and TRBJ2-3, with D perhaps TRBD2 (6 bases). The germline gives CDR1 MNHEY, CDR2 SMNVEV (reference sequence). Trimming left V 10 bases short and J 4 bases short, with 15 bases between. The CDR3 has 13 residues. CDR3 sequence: CATGTPKPDTQYF. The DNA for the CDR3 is TGTGCCACCGGGACTCCTAAGCCAGATACGCAGTATTTT.

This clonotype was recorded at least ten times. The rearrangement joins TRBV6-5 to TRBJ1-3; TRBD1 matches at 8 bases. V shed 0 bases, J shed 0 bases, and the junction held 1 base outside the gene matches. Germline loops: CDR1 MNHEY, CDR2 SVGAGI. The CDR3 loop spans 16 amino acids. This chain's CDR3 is CASSYSDRDSGNTIYF. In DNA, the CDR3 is TGTGCCAGCAGTTACTCGGACAGGGACTCTGGAAACACCATATATTTT.

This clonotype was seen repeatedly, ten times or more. In DNA form, the CDR3 reads TGTGCCAGCAGCCCAGGGACCTCAGCAGGAAAACTGTTTTTT. Amino acids: CASSPGTSAGKLFF. This chain connects TRBV5-6 to TRBJ1-4; D might be TRBD1 (5 bases). This CDR3 is 14 amino acids long. V dropped 4 bases and J dropped 10 bases, with 17 bases sitting between them. Germline loops: CDR1 SGHDT, CDR2 YYEEEE.

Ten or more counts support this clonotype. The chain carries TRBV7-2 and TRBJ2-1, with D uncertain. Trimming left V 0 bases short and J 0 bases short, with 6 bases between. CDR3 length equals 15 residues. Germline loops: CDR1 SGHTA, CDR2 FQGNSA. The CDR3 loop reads CASSLAPFSYNEQFF. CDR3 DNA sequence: TGTGCCAGCAGCTTAGCGCCGTTCTCCTACAATGAGCAGTTCTTC. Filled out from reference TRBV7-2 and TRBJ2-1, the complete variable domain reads GAGVSQSPSNKVTEKGKDVELRCDPISGHTALYWYRQSLGQGLEFLIYFQGNSAPDKSGLPSDRFSAERTGGSVSTLTIQRTQQEDSAVYLCASSLAPFSYNEQFFGPGTRLTVL.

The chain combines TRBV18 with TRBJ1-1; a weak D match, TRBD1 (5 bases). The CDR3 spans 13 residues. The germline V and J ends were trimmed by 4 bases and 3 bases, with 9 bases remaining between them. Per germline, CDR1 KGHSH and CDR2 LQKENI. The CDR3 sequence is CASSRGGDTEAFF. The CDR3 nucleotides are TGTGCCAGCTCACGCGGGGGTGACACTGAAGCTTTCTTT.

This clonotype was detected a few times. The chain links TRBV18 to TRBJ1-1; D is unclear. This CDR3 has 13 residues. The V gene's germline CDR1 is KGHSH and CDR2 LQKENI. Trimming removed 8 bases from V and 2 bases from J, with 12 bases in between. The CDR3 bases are TGTGCCAGCCTAAACTTCAGCAACACTGAAGCTTTCTTT. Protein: CASLNFSNTEAFF. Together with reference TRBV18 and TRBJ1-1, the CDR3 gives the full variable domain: NAGVMQNPRHLVRRRGQEARLRCSPMKGHSHVYWYRQLPEEGLKFMVYLQKENIIDESGMPKERFSAEFPKEGPSILRIQQVVRGDSAAYFCASLNFSNTEAFFGQGTRLTVV.